This T cell receptor (beta chain) was identified in a study of cytomegalovirus exposure and HLA in healthy donors. Study-level information: The approximately 610 first-cohort repertoires shared a platform with the 130 or so validation repertoires, as reported in a later analysis. Study-wide results and caveats: For most TCR sequences rarity was the rule, although some public TCRs occurred in many donors. TCR beta chains numbering roughly 150 were designated cytomegalovirus-associated.

A remark on this clone: Its specificity is unknown.

The CDR3 is 14 amino acids. CDR1 is SGHRS, CDR2 YFSETQ, per germline. V was trimmed by 0 bases and J by 3 bases, leaving 9 bases between them. Measured with immunoSEQ multiplex PCR; TCRdb has only the in-frame clones, and not every one. In the table there are approximately 160,000 clones, more than 70% of which are singletons. Separate from the approximately 700-subject first cohort was the approximately 130-subject validation cohort, to which the donors belonged. The sequencing input was PBMCs. The TCR sequence derives from a young man in good health and CMV-seropositive. J is TRBJ2-5 and V is TRBV5-1; no reliable D call. The CDR3: CASSLVAGEETQYF. CDR3 in DNA: TGCGCCAGCAGCTTGGTGGCAGGCGAAGAGACCCAGTACTTC.